These 8 T cell receptor beta chains share one sample of origin, sequenced in a study of early stage breast cancer tumors. Assay: immunoSEQ multiplex PCR; the TCRdb copy retains only in-frame clones and omits some. The top ten hold 3% to 3.5% of the sample, which has about 72,000 clones, 65% to 85% seen once. Sequencing was done on a sample of blood. The receptors originated from a person in their 60s with breast cancer.

The gene calls are TRBV12-5 and TRBJ2-5; D uncertain. The CDR3 runs 14 residues. CDR1 and CDR2 (germline): LGHNT, FRNRAP. V lost 3 bases, J lost 2 bases, and 10 bases lay in between. The CDR3 spells CASGFGVGQETQYF. The CDR3 DNA follows: TGTGCTAGTGGTTTTGGTGTCGGGCAAGAGACCCAGTACTTC.

This rearrangement joins TRBV10-3 to TRBJ1-5, with D possibly matching TRBD1 (6 bases). The CDR3 is 16 amino acids. Between the trimmed V and J ends, which lost 0 bases and 4 bases, there was a span of 13 bases. Germline-derived CDR1 and CDR2 are ENHRY and SYGVKD. CDR3 sequence reads: CAISESKTGYNQPQHF. CDR3 DNA sequence: TGTGCCATCAGTGAGTCGAAAACAGGGTATAATCAGCCCCAGCATTTT.

This clone showed up just once. The chain joins TRBV6-5 to TRBJ2-7; D unclear. Germline CDR1 and CDR2: MNHEY and SVGAGI. The CDR3 loop spans 14 amino acids. Trimming shortened V by 6 bases and J by 2 bases, and 14 bases separated the two germline ends. The CDR3 loop reads CASRPPSSPYEQYF. The CDR3 nucleotides are TGTGCCAGCAGGCCGCCGTCTTCTCCCTACGAGCAGTACTTC.

This chain joins TRBV27 and TRBJ2-7; D is unresolved. The V and J ends lost 6 bases and 6 bases respectively, with 12 bases between them. This CDR3 comprises 12 residues. The germline CDR1 and CDR2 sequences are MNHEY and SMNVEV (reference sequence). The CDR3, as DNA: TGTGCCAGCAGCTCCCTGGGCGGCGAGCAGTACTTC. This encodes CASSSLGGEQYF.

J is TRBJ1-5 and V is TRBV19; 10 bases map to TRBD1. CDR1 is LNHDA, CDR2 SQIVND, per germline (reference sequence). This CDR3 has 18 amino acids. V was clipped by 5 bases and J by 2 bases; unmatched bases: 12. DNA for the CDR3: TGTGCCAGTAGTCGGGGAAGCGGGACAGGGGTGGGCAATCAGCCCCAGCATTTT. Translation: CASSRGSGTGVGNQPQHF.

With respect to this clone: The limits of the CDR3 on the DNA are not certain, so only TCRdb's listed CDR3 is given. The chain is built from TRBV7-8 and TRBJ2-3. The germline V gene encodes CDR1 SGHVS and CDR2 FQNEAQ. The CDR3 is 12 residues long, ends included. CDR3 sequence reads: CASSLVGGGTHF.

The gene calls are TRBV7-6 and TRBJ1-4; tentatively, D is TRBD1 (5 bases). Per the germline V gene, CDR1 is SGHVS and CDR2 is FNYEAQ. V gave up 3 bases and J gave up 6 bases, with 11 bases separating them. This CDR3 has 14 amino acids. CDR3 loop: CASSFRQGDEKLFF. The DNA of the CDR3 is TGTGCCAGCAGCTTTCGCCAGGGAGATGAAAAACTGTTTTTT.

The V call is TRBV11-2, the J call TRBJ2-1; TRBD2 aligns across 9 bases. The CDR3 consists of 13 residues. After removal of 5 bases from V and 10 bases from J, the junction contained 6 bases not matched to a gene. Germline-derived CDR1 and CDR2 are SGHAT and FQNNGV. CDR3 residues: CASSLRGLAEQFF. The DNA for the CDR3 is TGTGCCAGCAGCCTTAGGGGACTAGCAGAGCAGTTCTTC.